Shown below are 24 T cell receptor delta chains from a single sample sequenced in a study of gamma-delta T cells after stem cell transplantation. TCRdb reapplied CATT to the RT-PCR reads. The table has around 1,300 delta-chain clones, about a sixth seen once. Specimen: gamma-delta T cells. The source is a human donor. It is not recorded whose cells these are; they may come from a transplant donor.

This clone was seen a handful of times. The CDR3 region is CACDHLGDRSSWDTRQMFF. CDR3 coding DNA: TGTGCCTGTGACCACCTGGGGGATAGGAGCTCCTGGGACACCCGACAGATGTTTTTC. The chain links TRDV2 to TRDJ3; 10 nucleotides agree with TRDD3. Per the germline V gene, CDR1 is GEAIGNYY and CDR2 is EKD. CDR3 length: 19 amino acids. The trim removed 3 bases at V and 0 bases at J, leaving 7 bases unmatched.

The chain combines TRDV2 with TRDJ4, with 9 nucleotides matching TRDD3. The CDR3 loop spans 18 amino acids. The J segment lost 0 bases and the V segment lost 1 base, leaving 14 bases of the junction unmatched. Germline values: CDR1 GEAIGNYY, CDR2 EKD. Here the CDR3 reads CACDTVRTGGEVARPLIF. The CDR3, as DNA: TGTGCCTGTGACACTGTACGAACTGGGGGAGAGGTGGCCAGACCCCTGATCTTT.

This clone came up a few times. Given a far larger clone just one base away, this is likely a sequencing read error. Additional DNA sequences in this sample encode the identical CDR3. The genes are TRDV2 and TRDJ1; D is possibly TRDD3 (6 bases). Trimming took 0 bases from V and 0 from J, leaving 10 bases between them. This CDR3 region has 15 residues. The V gene's germline CDR1 is GEAIGNYY and CDR2 EKD. The CDR3 DNA is TGTGCCTGTGACACCGGTGGGGGTTACACCGATAAACTCATCTTT. The encoded protein is CACDTGGGYTDKLIF.

The sample holds a few counts of this clone. This chain links TRDV2 with TRDJ1; 10 nucleotides align to TRDD3. Germline V gene lookup returns CDR1 GEAIGNYY and CDR2 EKD. The CDR3 spans 19 residues. The V and J ends lost 0 bases and 3 bases, in that order; junction bases with no gene match: 15. The CDR3 is CACDTVGMLLGDVSDKLIF. In nucleotides, the CDR3 is TGTGCCTGTGACACCGTCGGAATGCTACTGGGGGATGTATCCGATAAACTCATCTTT.

V gene TRDV2 combines with J gene TRDJ1, with 7 bases aligning to TRDD3. The J segment lost 0 bases and the V segment lost 4 bases, leaving 4 bases of the junction unmatched. The CDR3 is 14 residues long. The germline V gene encodes CDR1 GEAIGNYY and CDR2 EKD. The CDR3 sequence: CACDRWGDTDKLIF. In DNA, the CDR3 is TGTGCCTGTGATCGCTGGGGGGACACCGATAAACTCATCTTT.

This clone has only a few counts. A read error is likely here: a far larger clone is one base away. Other DNA sequences in the same sample also yield this CDR3. The gene calls are TRDV2 and TRDJ1, with a tentative D call TRDD3 (5 bases). The CDR3 has 18 residues. CDR1 is GEAIGNYY, CDR2 EKD, per germline. CDR3 nucleotides: TGCGCCTGTGACACCACGGGATCGGGATTCAAGGAATACGATAAACTCATCTTT. Residues: CACDTTGSGFKEYDKLIF.

Points on this clone: This may come from a read error, since a much larger clone is one base off. The rearrangement uses TRDV2 and TRDJ1; 8 nucleotides align to TRDD3. The CDR3 contains 14 residues. Germline V gene data show CDR1 as GEAIGNYY and CDR2 as EKD. V lost 1 base and J lost 4; bases outside the gene matches: 4. In DNA, the CDR3 is TGTGCCTGTGACACACTGGGGGGAAGCGATAAACTCATCTTT. It specifies CACDTLGGSDKLIF.

This clone ranks as large. J is TRDJ1 and V is TRDV2, with D maybe TRDD3 (5 bases). With 0 bases removed from V and 0 bases from J, the gap between germline ends came to 16 bases. The germline gives CDR1 GEAIGNYY, CDR2 EKD. This CDR3 is built from 17 residues. The CDR3 sequence: CACDTVGIPLNTDKLIF. The DNA of the CDR3 is TGTGCCTGTGACACCGTAGGGATTCCCCTGAACACCGATAAACTCATCTTT.

The rearrangement joins TRDV2 to TRDJ1; possible D gene TRDD3, 5 bases. The germline CDR1 and CDR2 sequences are GEAIGNYY and EKD. Trimming removed 0 bases at V and 3 bases at J, with 25 bases between. There are 19 residues in the CDR3. The CDR3 DNA follows: TGTGCCTGTGACACCGCAAGCAGGGATCCTCCGCGCGGGGCCGATAAACTCATCTTT. Amino acid sequence: CACDTASRDPPRGADKLIF.

V usage is TRDV2 and J usage is TRDJ1; 11 positions agree with TRDD3. The CDR3 sequence is 20 residues long. Germline V gene lookup returns CDR1 GEAIGNYY and CDR2 EKD. V gave up 0 bases and J gave up 0 bases; unmatched junction bases: 14. The CDR3 region has the DNA TGTGCCTGTGACACCGTCGCTGGGGGATACACGGTGTTTTACACCGATAAACTCATCTTT. It encodes CACDTVAGGYTVFYTDKLIF.

The chain has TRDV2 and TRDJ3; 8 bases line up with TRDD3. V dropped 6 bases and J dropped 0; count of bases not matched to a gene: 15. The V gene's germline CDR1 is GEAIGNYY and CDR2 EKD. The CDR3 totals 20 residues. DNA of the CDR3: TGTGCCTGTCAGACCGGAGGGCTGGGGGAGAGCTCCTGGGACACCCGACAGATGTTTTTC. It specifies CACQTGGLGESSWDTRQMFF.

Relative to its sample, this clone is large. V and J are TRDV2 and TRDJ1; D ambiguous. Germline lookup yields CDR1 GEAIGNYY and CDR2 EKD. CDR3 length: 14 amino acids. With 0 bases removed from V and 2 bases from J, the gap between germline ends came to 9 bases. In DNA form, the CDR3 reads TGTGCCTGTGACACCCTATGGGAAACCGATAAACTCATCTTT. Translated: CACDTLWETDKLIF.

About this clone: A much larger clonotype is one base distant, so this may be a read error. DNA of the CDR3: TGTGCCTGTGACCTGCTCTTACTGGGGGATACGATTCCGTACACCGATAAACTCATCTTT. This sequence encodes CACDLLLLGDTIPYTDKLIF. This chain connects TRDV2 to TRDJ1, with 13 bases lining up with TRDD3. The CDR3 consists of 20 residues. In germline, CDR1 is GEAIGNYY, CDR2 EKD. Germline trimming cut 3 bases from V and 0 bases from J; bases unmatched to any gene: 15.

Turning to this clone: A much larger clone sits a single nucleotide away, making a read error possible. The chain combines TRDV2 with TRDJ1; D might be TRDD3 (5 bases). Germline CDR1 and CDR2: GEAIGNYY and EKD. The CDR3 is made up of 15 amino acids. Trimming cost V 0 bases and J 0 bases, with 10 bases left between them. The CDR3 nucleotides are TGTGCCTGTGACACCGGTGGGATGTACACCGATAAACTCATCTTT. It codes for CACDTGGMYTDKLIF.

Of note for this clone: A far larger clone differs by one base, so this is likely a read error. This specimen includes other DNA sequences encoding the same CDR3. V gene TRDV2 combines with J gene TRDJ1, with unresolved D. Trimming took off 1 base at V and 4 bases at J, with 18 bases between the two ends. The CDR3 has 16 amino acids. Germline V gives CDR1 GEAIGNYY, CDR2 EKD. This chain's CDR3 is CACDTLSYNRDDKLIF. As DNA, the CDR3 is TGTGCCTGTGACACTTTGTCTTACAATCGCGACGATAAACTCATCTTT.

The gene calls are TRDV2 and TRDJ1, with TRDD3 identical over 12 bases. V dropped 2 bases and J dropped 0; count of bases not matched to a gene: 27. CDR1 GEAIGNYY and CDR2 EKD come from the germline V gene. The CDR3 has 24 residues. Written as DNA, the CDR3 is TGTGCCTGTGACAGACTTCCTACCGGGGAGAAACTGGGGGATACAGAGGAGTACACCGATAAACTCATCTTT. Translated, it gives CACDRLPTGEKLGDTEEYTDKLIF.

Details on this clone: A read error may account for a junction end that differs from germline. The chain uses TRDV2 and TRDJ1; 9 positions match TRDD3. CDR3 length equals 13 residues. Germline V gene sequence: CDR1 GEAIGNYY, CDR2 EKD. The CDR3 DNA follows: TGTGCCTGTGAACCTCTGGGGGATGATAAGCTCATCTTT. It specifies CACEPLGDDKLIF.

This clone has a handful of counts. A far larger clone is a single base away, which makes a read error likely. The chain uses TRDV3 and TRDJ1; 11 bases agree with TRDD3. The ends lost 1 base at V and 3 bases at J; junction bases unmatched: 13. The CDR3 sequence is 17 residues long. Germline assignment: CDR1 TVYSNPD and CDR2 GDNSRS (reference sequence). The CDR3 DNA is TGTGCCTTTAAGAAAGGATACTGGGGGATAAGTGCCGATAAACTCATCTTT. Amino acids: CAFKKGYWGISADKLIF.

A word on this clone: A much bigger clone sits one base away, suggesting this may be a read error. Other DNA sequences in this specimen translate into the identical CDR3. CDR3 amino acids: CACDTLSLGVYTDKLIF. For the CDR3, the DNA is TGTGCCTGTGACACCCTTTCGCTGGGGGTCTACACCGATAAACTCATCTTC. The rearrangement joins TRDV2 to TRDJ1, with 7 bases that match TRDD3. The CDR3 is 17 amino acids. Germline V CDR1 and CDR2: GEAIGNYY, EKD.

This clone was counted between two and nine times. The chain combines TRDV2 with TRDJ1; possibly TRDD3 for D (6 bases). The CDR3 is 16 residues long. Germline lookup yields CDR1 GEAIGNYY and CDR2 EKD. V was clipped by 2 bases and J by 0 bases, with 15 bases between them. The CDR3 loop reads CACDIMGAQYTDKLIF. The CDR3 DNA reads TGTGCCTGTGACATTATGGGGGCCCAATACACCGATAAACTCATCTTT.

A few counts support this clone. This chain links TRDV2 with TRDJ3; a weak D match, TRDD3 (6 bases). Trimming removed 0 bases from V and 0 bases from J, with 14 bases in between. CDR1 is GEAIGNYY, CDR2 EKD, per germline. The CDR3 sequence is 19 residues long. The CDR3 here is CACDTVGVPSSWDTRQMFF. CDR3 nucleotide sequence: TGTGCCTGTGACACCGTGGGGGTACCTAGCTCCTGGGACACCCGACAGATGTTTTTC.

A few counts support this clone. This clone may be a read error of a much larger clone one base away. The chain joins TRDV2 to TRDJ1; perhaps TRDD3 as D (5 bases). V was shortened by 0 bases and J by 0 bases, with 16 bases between the two germline ends. The CDR3 runs to 17 residues. Germline CDR1 reads GEAIGNYY; CDR2 reads EKD. The CDR3 sequence is CACDTAGIPLNTDKLIF. The CDR3 region has the DNA TGTGCCTGTGACACCGCAGGGATTCCCCTGAACACCGATAAACTCATCTTT.

The rearrangement links TRDV2 to TRDJ4, with 11 nucleotides matching TRDD3. With 0 bases clipped from V and 5 bases from J, the junction kept 13 bases outside the gene matches. This CDR3 has 17 residues. Germline V gives CDR1 GEAIGNYY, CDR2 EKD. The CDR3 DNA reads TGTGCCTGTGACACCGTCGCCCCTTCTGGGGGATACAGGCCCCTGATCTTT. This gives the protein CACDTVAPSGGYRPLIF.

This clone was counted only a few times. A far larger clone is a single base away, which makes a read error likely. This sample also contains other DNA sequences that code for the same CDR3. The rearrangement uses TRDV2 and TRDJ1, with D maybe TRDD3 (5 bases). CDR3 size: 15 residues. CDR1 and CDR2 from the germline V gene are GEAIGNYY and EKD. This chain's CDR3 is CACDTVGMYTDKLIF. In nucleotides, the CDR3 is TGCGCCTGTGACACCGTTGGGATGTACACCGATAAACTCATCTTT.